A selection of T cell receptor beta chains follows, all from one sample in a study of T cells in Graves' hyperthyroidism and ophthalmopathy. TCRdb analysed the multiplex PCR reads with MiXCR anew, one entry per CDR3 protein. The sample includes 500,000 to 750,000 distinct CDR3 sequences, about half of them seen just once. Specimen: peripheral blood or thyroid tissue (not recorded which). All receptors derive from a woman under 30 with Graves' hyperthyroidism. The CDR3 runs from the conserved cysteine through the conserved F or W. D genes are given only for firm matches. The size field is filled for only some rows; it gives once, few, many or a size class.

TRBJ1-2 TRBV7-9 NA NA TGTGCCAGCAGCTTAGCGGGGGGTCTCGCTAACTATGGCTACACCTTC CASSLAGGLANYGYTF
TRBJ1-2 TRBV7-9 NA NA TGTGCCAGCGGCCAAGATGATAACTATGGCTACACCTTC CASGQDDNYGYTF
TRBJ2-3 TRBV20-1 few NA TGCAGTGCAGTTAGCGTACGCACAGATACGCAGTATTTT CSAVSVRTDTQYF
TRBJ2-7 TRBV29-1 NA TRBD1 TGCAGCGTTGAAACAGGGGACGGGGAGCAGTACTTC CSVETGDGEQYF
TRBJ2-7 TRBV3-2 few NA TGTGCCAGCAGCCCCCCGGGACCTCTTTCCTACGAGCAGTACTTC CASSPPGPLSYEQYF
TRBJ2-7 TRBV15 medium-sized TRBD1 TGTGCCACCAGCAGAGGCACCGACAGGGTTGGGGAGCAGTACTTC CATSRGTDRVGEQYF
TRBJ1-2 TRBV7-9 NA NA TGTGCCAGCAGCTTGGTAGGGGGGGCTGGGGGCTACACCTTC CASSLVGGAGGYTF
TRBJ2-5 TRBV7-2 many TRBD1 TGTGCCAGCAGCTTATACGGACAGGGCCAAGAGACCCAGTACTTC CASSLYGQGQETQYF
TRBJ1-1 TRBV7-9 NA TRBD1 TGTGCCAGCAGCATAAGACAGGGGTTGGGTGAAGCTTTCTTT CASSIRQGLGEAFF
TRBJ2-5 TRBV29-1 many NA TGCAGCGTTGGGGAGGACCCGTACCAAGAGACCCAGTACTTC CSVGEDPYQETQYF
TRBJ2-5 TRBV6-5 many NA TGTGCCAGCAGTCTAAAACAGGGCTTCGCTTACCAAGAGACCCAGTACTTC CASSLKQGFAYQETQYF
TRBJ1-5 TRBV7-2 many NA TGTGCCAGCAGCTTAGGGTGGGGTTTCAATCAGCCCCAGCATTTT CASSLGWGFNQPQHF
TRBJ1-2 TRBV29-1 many TRBD1 TGCAGCGACATGACAGGGGGCTATGGCTACACCTTC CSDMTGGYGYTF
TRBJ2-5 TRBV7-3 many NA TGTGCCAGCAGCCGTATCTGGGGAGAGACCCAGTACTTC CASSRIWGETQYF
TRBJ2-7 TRBV2 NA NA TGTGCCAGCAGTTGGACACTGCGCGAGCAGTACTTC CASSWTLREQYF
TRBJ1-2 TRBV6-2/TRBV6-3 many NA TGTGCCAGCAGTTTTGTCTCCGGCTACACCTTC CASSFVSGYTF
TRBJ2-5 TRBV24-1 once NA TGTGCCACCAGTGATTTCGGTCAGGGCTACAATGAGCAGTACTTC CATSDFGQGYNEQYF
TRBJ2-5 TRBV5-1 NA NA TGCGCCAGCAGCCCGGACTTCTACCAGGAGACCCAGTACTTC CASSPDFYQETQYF
TRBJ1-1 TRBV10-3 many TRBD1 TGTGCCATCCAAGGACAGGGGGGCACTGAAGCTTTCTTT CAIQGQGGTEAFF
TRBJ1-2 TRBV15 NA NA TGTGCCACCAGCAGAGATTATCGGGGCCTCTACACCTTC CATSRDYRGLYTF
TRBJ2-2 TRBV7-9 many NA TGTGCCAGCAGCTGGGGCCCCACATCGGCGAACACCGGGGAGCTGTTTTTT CASSWGPTSANTGELFF
TRBJ2-5 TRBV5-1 NA NA TGCGCCAGCAGCGCCGAGTGGATGGGAACCCGCGGGACCCAGTACTTC CASSAEWMGTRGTQYF
TRBJ2-6 TRBV6-5 NA NA TGTGCCAGCAGTTTTCCGGGGACTGGGATCTACGTCCTGACTTTC CASSFPGTGIYVLTF
TRBJ2-5 TRBV12-3/TRBV12-4 NA NA TGTGCCAGCAGCAGGGTAGGGGGAGAGACCCAGTACTTC CASSRVGGETQYF
TRBJ2-7 TRBV4-2 many NA TGTGCCAGCAGCCAAGATCTACTCTACGAGCAGTACTTC CASSQDLLYEQYF
TRBJ1-3 TRBV5-4 many TRBD1 TGTGCCAGCAGCTTTTACGGACAGGGAATGGGAAACACCATATATTTT CASSFYGQGMGNTIYF
TRBJ1-1 TRBV7-3 many TRBD1 TGTGCCAGCAGCCCAGGGGGATTAATGAACACTGAAGCTTTCTTT CASSPGGLMNTEAFF
TRBJ2-7 TRBV29-1 NA NA TGCAGCTTGGGCCTGGGCGGCGAGCAGTACTTC CSLGLGGEQYF
TRBJ2-7 TRBV12-5 NA TRBD1 TGTGCTAGTGGTTTGATGACAGGGCCGTATAGCTTGCGCTACGAGCAGTACTTC CASGLMTGPYSLRYEQYF
TRBJ2-2 TRBV27 few TRBD1 TGTGCCAGCAGCCGGGGACAGGGGGCACTCGGGGAGCTGTTTTTT CASSRGQGALGELFF
TRBJ2-7 TRBV4-1 NA NA TGCGCCAGCAGCCAAGACTCCCTTGGGGCTACCTACGAGCGGTACTTC CASSQDSLGATYERYF
TRBJ2-1 TRBV2 few TRBD2 TGTGCCAGCAGCCGGACTAGCGGGGCAGGGAATGAGCAGTTCTTC CASSRTSGAGNEQFF
TRBJ2-6 TRBV25-1 many TRBD2 TGTGCCAGCAGTGCAAGAGCGGGAAGGGCCTCTGGGGCCAACGTCCTGACTTTC CASSARAGRASGANVLTF
TRBJ1-3 TRBV25-1 many NA TGTGCCAGCAGTGATTCCCCTGGAGTCTCCTCTGGAAACACCATATATTTT CASSDSPGVSSGNTIYF
TRBJ2-7 TRBV4-3 NA TRBD1 TGCGCCAGCAGCCAAGATAGTGGGACAGGGTCCTACGAGCAGTACTTC CASSQDSGTGSYEQYF
TRBJ2-7 TRBV11-2 many NA TGTGCCAGCAGCTTAGTGGGAGCCGGCTCCTACGAGCAGTACTTC CASSLVGAGSYEQYF